This T cell receptor beta chain was observed in a study of metastatic and nonmetastatic thyroid tumors. Every patient was untreated before thyroid surgery. TCRdb used MiXCR to call clones anew from the PCR reads. The sample includes around 41,000 clones, approximately 13% of them seen just once. This clone came up a few times. This clonotype was obtained from a female donor with papillary thyroid cancer or a benign thyroid nodule (not recorded which). Some clones in this sample may be carry-over from other donors' samples. Sequencing was done on a sample of blood.

The CDR3 sequence is CASSLDGVVYTF. CDR3 sequence (DNA): TGTGCCAGCAGTTTAGACGGGGTGGTTTACACCTTC. This chain uses TRBV12-3 or TRBV12-4 with TRBJ1-2; D is unclear. Trimming pared 1 base from V and 11 bases from J, leaving 11 bases between. This CDR3 contains 12 residues.